Following are 17 T cell receptor beta chains from one sample sequenced in a study of siplizumab effects on memory and regulatory T cells. TCRdb keeps only in-frame clones here, not all; method: immunoSEQ multiplex PCR. In the table there are roughly 56,000 clones, 80% to 95% of which are singletons. The sequencing sample was made of CD8+ T cells sorted from blood. The origin of the receptors is a human donor in good health.

The chain couples TRBV30 to TRBJ1-1; D gene uncertain. The CDR3 contains 14 residues. Looked up from germline, CDR1 is GTSNPN and CDR2 is SVGIG (reference sequence). The V end lost 0 bases, the J end lost 2 bases, and 10 bases lay between the germline ends. The CDR3 coding sequence is TGTGCCTGGAGTGTAGTCGGTCCAAACACTGAAGCTTTCTTT. Protein product: CAWSVVGPNTEAFF.

This chain links TRBV9 with TRBJ2-1; 8 bases are shared with TRBD2. CDR1 is SGDLS, CDR2 YYNGEE, per germline. J lost 0 bases, V lost 3 bases, and 8 bases had no gene match. The CDR3 consists of 17 residues. The CDR3 sequence: CASSAPIAGSSYNEQFF. Written as DNA, the CDR3 is TGTGCCAGCAGCGCGCCGATAGCGGGGAGCTCCTACAATGAGCAGTTCTTC.

V and J are TRBV5-6 and TRBJ2-5, with TRBD1 identical over 7 bases. The J call may be in error: the DNA end matches TRBJ2-7 better. The CDR3 extends over 13 amino acids. CDR1 SGHDT and CDR2 YYEEEE come from the germline V gene. The CDR3 loop is CASSPQGAYEQYF. As DNA, the CDR3 is TGTGCCAGCAGCCCCCAGGGGGCCTACGAGCAGTACTTC.

The genes are TRBV9 and TRBJ2-5; 11 positions match TRBD1. The CDR3 has 14 amino acids. Germline V gene data show CDR1 as SGDLS and CDR2 as YYNGEE. Losses at the gene ends were 3 bases for V and 5 bases for J; bases not matched to a gene: 3. CDR3 bases: TGTGCCAGCAGCGACCGGGACAGGGGGGAGACCCAGTACTTC. As protein: CASSDRDRGETQYF.

The chain couples TRBV6-6 to TRBJ2-7; unclear D gene. This CDR3 has 13 residues. V dropped 5 bases and J dropped 4 bases, with 12 bases sitting between them. CDR1 and CDR2 (germline): MNHNY, SVGAGI (reference sequence). DNA for the CDR3: TGTGCCAGCAGTCCCGCGGCGGAATACGAGCAGTACTTC. It translates to CASSPAAEYEQYF.

This chain connects TRBV9 to TRBJ2-1; the D is unclear. CDR1 and CDR2 from the germline V gene are SGDLS and YYNGEE. The germline V and J ends were trimmed by 4 bases and 5 bases, with 4 bases remaining between them. The CDR3 sequence is 11 residues long. This chain's CDR3 is CASSQNNEQFF. CDR3 coding DNA: TGTGCCAGCAGCCAAAACAATGAGCAGTTCTTC.

This sequence joins TRBV4-1 and TRBJ2-7, with D tentatively TRBD1 (6 bases). CDR3 length: 15 amino acids. Germline CDR1 reads MGHRA; CDR2 reads YSYEKL. The V end was cut by 2 bases, the J end by 2 bases, with 13 bases between. The CDR3 DNA is TGCGCCAGCAGCCAACTTTTACAGGGTCCCTACGAGCAGTACTTC. It encodes CASSQLLQGPYEQYF.

The chain joins TRBV7-3 to TRBJ2-7; TRBD1 is a possible D gene (5 bases). V dropped 2 bases and J dropped 1 base, with 9 bases sitting between them. Germline V gives CDR1 SGHTA, CDR2 FQGTGA. The CDR3 sequence is 14 residues long. The CDR3 loop reads CASSLSGFSYEQYF. The CDR3 DNA is TGTGCCAGCAGCTTATCAGGGTTTTCCTACGAGCAGTACTTC.

The chain couples TRBV4-3 to TRBJ2-3; 12 bases map to TRBD2. In germline, CDR1 is LGHNA, CDR2 YSLEER. The CDR3 covers 16 residues. J gave up 6 bases and V 4 bases, and 8 bases lay outside the gene matches. CDR3 protein: CASSPQLAGGTDTQYF. The CDR3 nucleotides are TGCGCCAGCAGCCCGCAACTAGCGGGAGGAACGGATACGCAGTATTTT.

The chain carries TRBV4-1 and TRBJ2-7, with 11 bases fitting TRBD2. CDR1 MGHRA and CDR2 YSYEKL come from the germline V gene. V gave up 0 bases and J gave up 0 bases; unmatched junction bases: 1. CDR3 length: 16 residues. The CDR3 region has the DNA TGCGCCAGCAGCCAAGATACTAGCGGGAGCTCCTACGAGCAGTACTTC. The encoded protein is CASSQDTSGSSYEQYF.

The rearrangement joins TRBV6-5 to TRBJ2-7, with D possibly being TRBD1 (6 bases). V lost 2 bases and J lost 4, with 9 bases in between. The germline gives CDR1 MNHEY, CDR2 SVGAGI. The CDR3 sequence is 13 residues long. The CDR3 DNA reads TGTGCCAGCAGTTACGGAGGACAGTACGAGCAGTACTTC. It translates to CASSYGGQYEQYF.

The gene calls are TRBV11-3 and TRBJ2-1, with D perhaps TRBD2 (6 bases). The CDR3 extends over 14 amino acids. V was pared by 0 bases and J by 7 bases, with 10 bases between. Germline-derived CDR1 and CDR2 are SGHNT and YENEEA. In DNA form, the CDR3 reads TGTGCCAGCAGCTTAGATCGGGGGTGGAATGAGCAGTTCTTC. Translated, it gives CASSLDRGWNEQFF.

The chain is built from TRBV2 and TRBJ2-7; D possibly uses TRBD1 or TRBD2 (5 bases each). Deletions cut 6 bases from V and 3 bases from J, with 12 bases between. The germline gives CDR1 SNHLY, CDR2 FYNNEI. CDR3 length: 13 amino acids. DNA for the CDR3: TGTGCCAGCAGATTACGGGACGGCTACGAGCAGTACTTC. Translating gives CASRLRDGYEQYF.

The chain couples TRBV29-1 to TRBJ2-1, with D unresolved. Trimming took off 4 bases at V and 8 bases at J, with 6 bases between the two ends. Germline values: CDR1 SQVTM, CDR2 ANQGSEA. This CDR3 spans 10 amino acids. In nucleotides, the CDR3 is TGCAGCGTTGCTGATTATGAGCAGTTCTTC. Translation: CSVADYEQFF.

This sequence joins TRBV7-8 and TRBJ2-1, with D perhaps TRBD2 (6 bases). The CDR3 is 15 amino acids. The ends were cut back, 5 bases at V and 0 bases at J, with 11 bases in the middle. Germline values: CDR1 SGHVS, CDR2 FQNEAQ. As DNA, the CDR3 is TGTGCCAGCAGCAATGTGCGGGACTCCTACAATGAGCAGTTCTTC. Encoded protein: CASSNVRDSYNEQFF.

The CDR3 reads CAISESTGQETQYF. Here the CDR3 DNA reads TGTGCCATCAGTGAGTCGACGGGGCAAGAGACCCAGTACTTC. This chain connects TRBV10-3 to TRBJ2-5; maybe TRBD2 (5 bases). Germline assignment: CDR1 ENHRY and CDR2 SYGVKD. Between the trimmed V and J ends, which lost 0 bases and 2 bases, there was a span of 7 bases. The CDR3 has 14 amino acids.

The rearrangement links TRBV7-8 to TRBJ2-3; 9 bases line up with TRBD1. V gave up 4 bases and J gave up 4 bases; unmatched junction bases: 3. The germline gives CDR1 SGHVS, CDR2 FQNEAQ. The CDR3 length is 14 residues. CDR3 nucleotide sequence: TGTGCCAGCAGCTGGGACAGGGAGTCAGATACGCAGTATTTT. It encodes CASSWDRESDTQYF.